This TCR beta chain was documented in a study of Graves' ophthalmopathy and Graves' hyperthyroidism. TCR beta CDR3 amplification used RNA transcripts. Second-round multiplex PCR came after a first-round RT-PCR that employed HTBI primers. TCRdb used MiXCR to reprocess the multiplex PCR reads, holding one entry per CDR3 protein. The sample consists of under 800,000 distinct CDR3 sequences, approximately 22% of them appearing once. This CDR3 has 14 amino acids. V lost 2 bases, J lost 8 bases, and 15 bases lay in between. Germline-derived CDR1 and CDR2 are MNHEY and SVGAGI. Clinical symptoms, serum thyroxine, TRAb, thyroid ultrasound and orbital computed tomography determined diagnosis.

This sequence was found in a woman younger than 35 with stable Graves' hyperthyroidism. Some clones in this sample may be carry-over from other donors' samples. The rearrangement uses TRBV6-5 and TRBJ1-2; possibly TRBD1 for D (5 bases). Sequences were obtained from peripheral blood. The CDR3 protein is CASSYARTSGGYTF. The DNA for the CDR3 is TGTGCCAGCAGTTACGCTCGGACTTCAGGGGGCTACACCTTC.